The subject of this entry is one T cell receptor beta chain. The data were obtained in a study of OX40 agonist ivuxolimab in advanced cancers. V lost 0 bases and J 1 base, leaving 4 bases between the germline ends. The CDR3 consists of 14 residues. The germline CDR1 and CDR2 sequences are MNHEY and SMNVEV (reference sequence). The data were produced by immunoSEQ multiplex PCR, yet TCRdb's version contains in-frame clones alone and is incomplete. The table has 16,000 or so clones, roughly three quarters seen once. The V and J genes are TRBV27 and TRBJ1-5; no reliable D call. Sequences were derived from CD4+ or CD8+ T cells sorted from blood, sampled in a trial of the OX40 agonist ivuxolimab. This TCR was sampled from an adult with an advanced solid tumor such as melanoma, head and neck, liver or kidney cancer. The CDR3 sequence: CASSLSWSNQPQHF. DNA of the CDR3: TGTGCCAGCAGTTTATCATGGAGCAATCAGCCCCAGCATTTT.